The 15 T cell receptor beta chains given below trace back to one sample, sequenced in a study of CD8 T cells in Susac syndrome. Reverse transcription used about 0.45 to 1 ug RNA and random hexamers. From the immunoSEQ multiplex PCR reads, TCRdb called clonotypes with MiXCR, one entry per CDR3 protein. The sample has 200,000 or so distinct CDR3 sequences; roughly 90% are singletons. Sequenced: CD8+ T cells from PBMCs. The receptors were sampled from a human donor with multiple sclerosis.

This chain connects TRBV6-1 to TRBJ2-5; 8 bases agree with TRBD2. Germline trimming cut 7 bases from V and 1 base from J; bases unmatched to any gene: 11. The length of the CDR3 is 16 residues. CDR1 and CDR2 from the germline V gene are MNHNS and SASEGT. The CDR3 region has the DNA TGTGCCAGCACCCCTCCGGGGGGGAGGTTCCAAGAGACCCAGTACTTC. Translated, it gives CASTPPGGRFQETQYF.

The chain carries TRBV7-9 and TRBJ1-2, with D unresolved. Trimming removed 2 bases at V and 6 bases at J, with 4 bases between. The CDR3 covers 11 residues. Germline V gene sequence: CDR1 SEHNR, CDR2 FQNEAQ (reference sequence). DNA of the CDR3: TGTGCCAGCAGCTTATCGGATGGCTACACCTTC. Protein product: CASSLSDGYTF.

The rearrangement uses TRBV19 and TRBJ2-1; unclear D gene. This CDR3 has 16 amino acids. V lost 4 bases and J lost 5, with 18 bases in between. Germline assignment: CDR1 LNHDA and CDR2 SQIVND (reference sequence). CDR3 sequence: CASSTSPTRPNNEQFF. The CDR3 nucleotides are TGTGCCAGTAGTACCTCCCCCACGAGGCCAAACAATGAGCAGTTCTTC.

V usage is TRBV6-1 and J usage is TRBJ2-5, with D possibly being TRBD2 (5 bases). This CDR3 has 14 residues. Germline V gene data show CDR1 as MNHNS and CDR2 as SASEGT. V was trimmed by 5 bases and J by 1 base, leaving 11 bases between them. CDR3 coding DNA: TGTGCCAGCAGTCCTCCGGGAAGCCAAGAGACCCAGTACTTC. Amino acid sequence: CASSPPGSQETQYF.

CDR3 nucleotide sequence: TGTGCCAGCAGTGAAGGGGACCGGGATCCCTTGAATGAGCAGTTCTTC. Protein product: CASSEGDRDPLNEQFF. The chain employs TRBV2 and TRBJ2-1, with D possibly being TRBD1 or TRBD2 (5 bases each). Germline V CDR1 and CDR2: SNHLY, FYNNEI. Trimming removed 1 base from V and 7 bases from J, with 17 bases in between. CDR3 length: 16 amino acids.

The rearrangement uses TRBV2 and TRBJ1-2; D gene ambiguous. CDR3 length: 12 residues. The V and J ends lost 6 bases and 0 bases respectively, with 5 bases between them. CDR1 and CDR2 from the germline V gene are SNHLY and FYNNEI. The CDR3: CASSVSNYGYTF. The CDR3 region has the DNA TGTGCCAGCAGCGTTTCTAACTATGGCTACACCTTC.

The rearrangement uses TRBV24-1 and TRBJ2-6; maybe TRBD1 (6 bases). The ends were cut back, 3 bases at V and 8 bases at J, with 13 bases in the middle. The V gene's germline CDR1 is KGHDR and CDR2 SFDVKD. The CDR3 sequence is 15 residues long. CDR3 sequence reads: CATSDTGPTSNVLTF. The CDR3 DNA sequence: TGTGCCACCAGTGATACAGGGCCTACGTCCAACGTCCTGACTTTC.

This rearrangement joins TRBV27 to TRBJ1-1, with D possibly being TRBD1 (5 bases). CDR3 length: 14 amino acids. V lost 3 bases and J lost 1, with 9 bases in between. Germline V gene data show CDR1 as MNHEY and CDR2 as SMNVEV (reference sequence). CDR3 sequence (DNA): TGTGCCAGCAGTTTTGGGGGGGGGAACACTGAAGCTTTCTTT. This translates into CASSFGGGNTEAFF.

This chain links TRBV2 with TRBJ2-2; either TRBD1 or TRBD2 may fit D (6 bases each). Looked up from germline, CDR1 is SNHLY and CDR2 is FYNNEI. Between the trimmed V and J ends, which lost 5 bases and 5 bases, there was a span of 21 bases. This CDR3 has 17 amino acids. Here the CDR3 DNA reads TGTGCCAGCAGTCTACCAAGAGGGGGAGGAGGGACCGGGGAGCTGTTTTTT. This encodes CASSLPRGGGGTGELFF.

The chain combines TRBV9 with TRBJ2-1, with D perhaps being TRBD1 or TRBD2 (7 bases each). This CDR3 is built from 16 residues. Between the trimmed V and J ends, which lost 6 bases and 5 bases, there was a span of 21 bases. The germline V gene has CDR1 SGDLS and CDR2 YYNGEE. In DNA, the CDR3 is TGTGCCAGCACCGATGACAGGGAGGGCGGCAACAATGAGCAGTTCTTC. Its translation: CASTDDREGGNNEQFF.

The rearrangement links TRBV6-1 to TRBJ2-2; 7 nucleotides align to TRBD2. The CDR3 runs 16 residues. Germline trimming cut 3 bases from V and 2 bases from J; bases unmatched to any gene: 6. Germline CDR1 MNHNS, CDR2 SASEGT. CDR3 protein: CASSDRLALNTGELFF. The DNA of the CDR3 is TGTGCCAGCAGTGACCGACTAGCCTTAAACACCGGGGAGCTGTTTTTT.

The CDR3 spells CASSLAWAYEQYF. CDR3 coding DNA: TGTGCCAGCAGCTTAGCGTGGGCCTACGAGCAGTACTTC. The chain uses TRBV7-9 and TRBJ2-7; D gene uncertain. Trimming took 0 bases from V and 2 from J, leaving 5 bases between them. Germline V lookup: CDR1 SEHNR, CDR2 FQNEAQ (reference sequence). This CDR3 is built from 13 residues.

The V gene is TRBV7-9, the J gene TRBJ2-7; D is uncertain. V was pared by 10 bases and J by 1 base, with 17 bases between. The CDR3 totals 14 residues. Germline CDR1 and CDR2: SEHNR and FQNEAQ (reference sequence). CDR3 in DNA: TGTGCCACCTTAGACATCGGCTATTCCTACGAGCAGTACTTC. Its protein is CATLDIGYSYEQYF.

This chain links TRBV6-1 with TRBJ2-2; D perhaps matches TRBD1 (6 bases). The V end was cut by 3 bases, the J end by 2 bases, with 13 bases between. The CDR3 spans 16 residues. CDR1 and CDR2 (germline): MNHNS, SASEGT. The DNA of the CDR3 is TGTGCCAGCAGTGAGGGGGCCCTGGGAAACACCGGGGAGCTGTTTTTT. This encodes CASSEGALGNTGELFF.

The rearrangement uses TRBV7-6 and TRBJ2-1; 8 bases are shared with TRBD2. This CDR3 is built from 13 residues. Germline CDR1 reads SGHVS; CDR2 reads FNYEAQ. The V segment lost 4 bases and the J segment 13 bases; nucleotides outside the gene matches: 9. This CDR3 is CASSSGTSGHQFF. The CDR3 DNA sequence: TGTGCCAGCAGCTCGGGAACTAGCGGACATCAGTTCTTC.